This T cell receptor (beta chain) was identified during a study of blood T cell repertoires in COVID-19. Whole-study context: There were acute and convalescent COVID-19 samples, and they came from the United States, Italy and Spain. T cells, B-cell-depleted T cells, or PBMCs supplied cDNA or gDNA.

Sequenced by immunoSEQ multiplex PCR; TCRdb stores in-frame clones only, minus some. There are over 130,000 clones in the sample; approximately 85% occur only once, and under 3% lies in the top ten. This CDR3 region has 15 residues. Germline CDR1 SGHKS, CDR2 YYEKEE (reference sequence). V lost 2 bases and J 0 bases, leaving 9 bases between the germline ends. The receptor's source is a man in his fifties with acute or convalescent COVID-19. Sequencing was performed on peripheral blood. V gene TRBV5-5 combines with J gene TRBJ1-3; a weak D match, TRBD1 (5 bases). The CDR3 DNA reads TGTGCCAGCAGCTTTTACAGGTCCTCTGGAAACACCATATATTTT. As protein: CASSFYRSSGNTIYF. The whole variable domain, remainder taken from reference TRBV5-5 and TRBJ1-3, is DAGVTQSPTHLIKTRGQQVTLRCSPISGHKSVSWYQQVLGQGPQFIFQYYEKEERGRGNFPDRFSARQFPNYSSELNVNALLLGDSALYLCASSFYRSSGNTIYFGEGSWLTVV.